This T cell receptor (beta chain) is from a study of cytomegalovirus exposure and HLA in healthy donors. V dropped 0 bases and J dropped 0; count of bases not matched to a gene: 10. The CDR3 length is 20 residues. Germline V gene data show CDR1 as LGHNA and CDR2 as YNFKEQ. The PCR employed 60 Vbeta primers together with 13 Jbeta primers. TCRdb's copy holds only in-frame clones and misses some; the assay was immunoSEQ multiplex PCR. Among 250,000 or so clones listed, roughly four fifths were seen once. The chain has TRBV4-2 and TRBJ2-3; 12 nucleotides align to TRBD2. The source of this sequence is a woman aged 55-70 years in good health and CMV-seropositive. Sequenced sample: PBMCs. CDR3 bases: TGTGCCAGCAGCCAAGATCGACTAGCGGGAGAGGGCCCGAGCACAGATACGCAGTATTTT. This translates into CASSQDRLAGEGPSTDTQYF.